This TCR beta chain appears in the sequencing data of a study of T cell changes during pregnancy in multiple sclerosis. The CDR3 covers 17 residues. CDR1 is LNHNV and CDR2 is YYDKDF in the germline V gene (reference sequence). The junction had 10 bases not matched to a gene; V was cut back by 0 bases and J by 7 bases. Sequenced by immunoSEQ multiplex PCR; TCRdb stores in-frame clones only, minus some. The sample holds approximately 87,000 clones, around nine tenths seen once. The sequencing used CD4+ T cells from peripheral blood mononuclear cells, collected in the second trimester of pregnancy. This receptor was taken from a female donor with multiple sclerosis, enrolled in a pregnancy study. The chain links TRBV15 to TRBJ2-1, with 9 bases lining up with TRBD2. This CDR3 is CATSRDSGAGGRNEQFF. CDR3 in DNA: TGTGCCACCAGCAGAGATTCCGGGGCGGGGGGGAGGAATGAGCAGTTCTTC. Full variable domain (remainder filled in from reference TRBV15 and TRBJ2-1): DAMVIQNPRYQVTQFGKPVTLSCSQTLNHNVMYWYQQKSSQAPKLLFHYYDKDFNNEADTPDNFQSRRPNTSFCFLDIRSPGLGDTAMYLCATSRDSGAGGRNEQFFGPGTRLTVL.